This TCR beta chain was observed in a study of cytomegalovirus exposure and HLA in healthy donors. Overall study: The Caucasian-associated ancestry cluster contained around four fifths of the approximately 420 genotyped donors. Findings of the study overall: A missense DCLRE1C variant was associated with V- and J-gene trimming of TCR beta chains in a later analysis, and an independent cohort replicated the association.

PCR primers comprised 60 Vbeta and 13 Jbeta primers. Sequenced by immunoSEQ multiplex PCR; TCRdb stores in-frame clones only, minus some. The table shows tens of thousands of clones, with 70% to 90% occurring only once. Turning to this clone: Antigen specificity is unknown.

With V trimmed by 2 bases and J by 6 bases, 5 bases remained unmatched. The germline gives CDR1 KGHSH, CDR2 LQKENI. The CDR3 is made up of 14 amino acids. The sequencing input was PBMCs. This sequence originates from a woman between 35 and 50 years old in good health and CMV-seropositive. The gene calls are TRBV18 and TRBJ1-2; the match to TRBD1 covers 8 bases. CDR3 sequence (DNA): TGTGCCAGCTCACCAGGACAGGGAAAGAATGGCTACACCTTC. Translated, it gives CASSPGQGKNGYTF.